This TCR beta chain was identified during a study of blood T cell repertoires in COVID-19. Participants were aged about 18 to 100 years from around 26 US areas. Participants had their cohort set by participant-reported clinical history. The study counted Cohort 3 donors as recovered given two negative PCRs, clearance, or symptom resolution. The V gene's germline CDR1 is SQVTM and CDR2 ANQGSEA. V shed 2 bases and J 6 bases; nucleotides not matched to a gene: 9. The CDR3 is 15 residues long. Per the original data handling: Scientists estimated how many nucleated cells there were by amplifying reference gene primers. This table comes from immunoSEQ multiplex PCR, and its TCRdb copy is limited to in-frame clones, with some not included. The V and J calls and clone size come from that table; D and trimming were worked out from the DNA. The repertoire consists of some 380,000 clones, with 87% occurring once and the leading ten covering 1% to 1.5%.

The gene calls are TRBV29-1 and TRBJ2-1; 8 nucleotides agree with TRBD1. This TCR was sampled from a man aged 25 to 40 who had recovered from COVID-19. The sample taken for sequencing was PBMCs or T cells enriched from blood (not recorded which). CDR3 residues: CSVESEQGALNEQFF. DNA of the CDR3: TGCAGCGTTGAAAGCGAGCAGGGGGCGCTCAATGAGCAGTTCTTC.